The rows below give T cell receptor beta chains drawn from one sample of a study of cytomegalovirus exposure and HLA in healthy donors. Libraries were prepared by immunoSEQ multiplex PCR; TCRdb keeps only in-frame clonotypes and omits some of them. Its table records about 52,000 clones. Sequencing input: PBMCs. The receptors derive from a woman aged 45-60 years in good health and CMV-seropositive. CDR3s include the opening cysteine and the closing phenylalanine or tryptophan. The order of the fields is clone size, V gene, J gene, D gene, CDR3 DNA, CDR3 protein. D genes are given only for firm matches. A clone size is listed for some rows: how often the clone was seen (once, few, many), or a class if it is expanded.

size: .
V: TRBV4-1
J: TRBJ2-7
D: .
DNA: TGCGCCAGCAGCCAGGCAGGGGGGCGGGTATACGAGCAGTACTTC
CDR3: CASSQAGGRVYEQYF

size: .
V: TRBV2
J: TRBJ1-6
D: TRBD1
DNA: TGTGCCAGCAGCCGACAGGGATCTGTTAATTCACCCCTCCACTTT
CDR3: CASSRQGSVNSPLHF

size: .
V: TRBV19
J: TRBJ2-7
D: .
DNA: TGTGCCAGTACCATGACGGGTAGCTCCTACGAGCAGTACTTC
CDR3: CASTMTGSSYEQYF

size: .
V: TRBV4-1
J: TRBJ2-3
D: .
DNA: TGCGCCAGCAGCCAGAAGTTAGACACAGATACGCAGTATTTT
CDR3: CASSQKLDTDTQYF

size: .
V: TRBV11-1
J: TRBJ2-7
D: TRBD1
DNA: TGTGCCAGCAGTAAGGACAGGGGAGGGTACGAGCAGTACTTC
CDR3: CASSKDRGGYEQYF

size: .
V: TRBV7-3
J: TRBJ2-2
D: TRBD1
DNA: TGTGCCAGCAGCTTTACAGGGGGGACCGTTAGCGGGGAGCTGTTTTTT
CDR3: CASSFTGGTVSGELFF

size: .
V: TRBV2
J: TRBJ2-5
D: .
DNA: TGTGCCAGCAGGGGATACGGGACACCTCAAGAGACCCAGTACTTC
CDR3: CASRGYGTPQETQYF

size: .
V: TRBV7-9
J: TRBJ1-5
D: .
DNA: TGTGCCAGCACAACGGGCAATCAGCCCCAGCATTTT
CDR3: CASTTGNQPQHF

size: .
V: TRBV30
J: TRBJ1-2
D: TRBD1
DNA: TGTGCCTGGAGGTCCTGGACAGGGGATGGCTACACCTTC
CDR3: CAWRSWTGDGYTF

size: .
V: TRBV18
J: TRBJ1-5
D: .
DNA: TGTGCCAGCTCACCCGACCTAGGCTCGCCCCAGCATTTT
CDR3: CASSPDLGSPQHF

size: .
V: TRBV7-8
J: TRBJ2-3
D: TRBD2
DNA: TGTGCCAGCAGCTTGACTAGCGGGAGGTACGCTAGCACAGATACGCAGTATTTT
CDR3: CASSLTSGRYASTDTQYF

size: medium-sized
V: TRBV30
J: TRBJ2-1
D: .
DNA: TGTGCCTGGAGTCTCCCCGGGAGACTAGAACCCTACAATGAGCAGTTCTTC
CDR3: CAWSLPGRLEPYNEQFF

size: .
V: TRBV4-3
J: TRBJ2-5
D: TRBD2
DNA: TGCGCCAGCAGCCAGCTACTAGCGGGGGGTAGGGAGACCCAGTACTTC
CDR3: CASSQLLAGGRETQYF

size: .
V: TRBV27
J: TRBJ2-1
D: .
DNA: TGTGCCAGCAGTTTGTTGGGCGGGTACAATGAGCAGTTCTTC
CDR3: CASSLLGGYNEQFF

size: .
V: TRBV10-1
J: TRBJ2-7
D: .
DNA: TGCGCCAGCAGTGGGGGCACTAACTACGAGCAGTACTTC
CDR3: CASSGGTNYEQYF

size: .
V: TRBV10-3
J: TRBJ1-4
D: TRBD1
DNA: TGTGCCATCAGCAGGGGGTTAGGACAGTCTGAAAAACTGTTTTTT
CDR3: CAISRGLGQSEKLFF

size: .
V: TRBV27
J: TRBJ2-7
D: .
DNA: TGTGCCAGCAGTTTTTTCGTCTCTTCGACTCCGGGAAAGGTGAGCCCCTACGAGCAGTACTTC
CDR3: CASSFFVSSTPGKVSPYEQYF

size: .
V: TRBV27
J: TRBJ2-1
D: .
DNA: TGTGCCAGCAACCCTGCAGGACGGAGGAGCTACAATGAGCAGTTCTTC
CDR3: CASNPAGRRSYNEQFF

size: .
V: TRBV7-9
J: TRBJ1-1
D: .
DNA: TGTGCCAGCAGCTTAGTCCTGGGGCAAACTGAAGCTTTCTTT
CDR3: CASSLVLGQTEAFF

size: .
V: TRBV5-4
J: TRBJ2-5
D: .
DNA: TGTGCCAGCAGTACTGGACAGGAGGGGACCCAGTACTTC
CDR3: CASSTGQEGTQYF

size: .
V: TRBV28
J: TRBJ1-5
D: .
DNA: TGTGCCAGCAGTTTATACACACCAGATAGCAATCAGCCCCAGCATTTT
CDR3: CASSLYTPDSNQPQHF

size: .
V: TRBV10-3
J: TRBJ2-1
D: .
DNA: TGTGCCATCGCGGAAGTCTCCTACAATGAGCAGTTCTTC
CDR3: CAIAEVSYNEQFF

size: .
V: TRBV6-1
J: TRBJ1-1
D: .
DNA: TGTGCCAGCAGTGAAATATGGGGGAGGACTGAAGCTTTCTTT
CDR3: CASSEIWGRTEAFF

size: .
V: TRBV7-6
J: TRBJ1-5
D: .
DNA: TGTGCCAGCAGCTTATCGGGGGGACAGCCCCAGCATTTT
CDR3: CASSLSGGQPQHF

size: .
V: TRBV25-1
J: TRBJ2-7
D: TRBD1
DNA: TGTGCCAGCAGCTCCCCAGGGGGACCTGGCTACGAGCAGTACTTC
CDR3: CASSSPGGPGYEQYF

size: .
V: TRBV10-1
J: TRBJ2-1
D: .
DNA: TGCGCCAGCAGTGACCCGGGAGATGAGCAGTTCTTC
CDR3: CASSDPGDEQFF

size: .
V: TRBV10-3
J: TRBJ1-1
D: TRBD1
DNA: TGTGCCATCAGTGAGCTAAACAGGGGGCCAGCTAAGGACACTGAAGCTTTCTTT
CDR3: CAISELNRGPAKDTEAFF

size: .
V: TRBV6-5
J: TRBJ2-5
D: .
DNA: TGTGCCAGCTACCAAAGCGGCCTAAAGACCCAGTACTTC
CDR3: CASYQSGLKTQYF

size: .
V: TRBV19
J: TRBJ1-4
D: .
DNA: TGTGCCAGTAGCGCAGGGTATGAAAAACTGTTTTTT
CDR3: CASSAGYEKLFF

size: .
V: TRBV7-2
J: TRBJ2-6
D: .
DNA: TGTGCCGCCGGGGGAACGACCCGAGTCTGGGCCAACGTCCTGACTTTC
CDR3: CAAGGTTRVWANVLTF

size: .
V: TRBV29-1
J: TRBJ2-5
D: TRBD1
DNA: TGCAGCGTTGAAGGGAATAACAGGGGGCGAGGGGAGACCCAGTACTTC
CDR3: CSVEGNNRGRGETQYF

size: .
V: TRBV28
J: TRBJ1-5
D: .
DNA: TGTGCCAGCGAGGCTGGTCGAAATCAGCCCCAGCATTTT
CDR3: CASEAGRNQPQHF

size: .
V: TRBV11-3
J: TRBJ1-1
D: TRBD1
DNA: TGTGCCAGCAGCAAGGACAGGAGGAGCACTGAAGCTTTCTTT
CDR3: CASSKDRRSTEAFF

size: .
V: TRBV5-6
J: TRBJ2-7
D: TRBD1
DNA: TGTGCCAGCAGCTTGCGACAGGGCTACGAGCAGTACTTC
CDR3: CASSLRQGYEQYF

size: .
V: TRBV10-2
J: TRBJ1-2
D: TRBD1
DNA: TGCGCCAGCAGTGATGGGACAGGGGTACATGGCTACACCTTC
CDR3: CASSDGTGVHGYTF

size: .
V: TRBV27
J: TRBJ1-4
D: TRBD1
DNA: TGTGCCAGCAGTTTAAGGGGGACAGGGGCTGAAAAACTGTTTTTT
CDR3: CASSLRGTGAEKLFF

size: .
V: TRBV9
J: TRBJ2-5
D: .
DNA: TGTGCCAGCAGCGTAGGACTGGGCAGGGGCCAAGAGACCCAGTACTTC
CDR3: CASSVGLGRGQETQYF

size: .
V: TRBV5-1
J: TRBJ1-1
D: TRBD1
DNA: TGCGCCAGCAGCTTGGGAGGGACAGGCTACTTTGAAGCTTTCTTT
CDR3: CASSLGGTGYFEAFF

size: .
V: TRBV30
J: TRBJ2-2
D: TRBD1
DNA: TGTGCCTGGAGTCCGACAGGGGCCGGGGAGCTGTTTTTT
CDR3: CAWSPTGAGELFF

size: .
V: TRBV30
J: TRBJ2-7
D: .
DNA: TGTGCCTGGGGACAGTTCGAGCAGTACTTC
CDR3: CAWGQFEQYF

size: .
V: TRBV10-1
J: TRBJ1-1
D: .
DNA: TGCGCCAGCAGCGTAAAGTTGGCCGAAGCTTTCTTT
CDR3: CASSVKLAEAFF

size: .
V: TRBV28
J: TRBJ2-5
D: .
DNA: TGTGCCAGCAGTTACGGGCGAAGCGGGACCCAGTACTTC
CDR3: CASSYGRSGTQYF

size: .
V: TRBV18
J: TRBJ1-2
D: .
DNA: TGTGCCAGCTCACCACGACAGGATTATGGCTACACCTTC
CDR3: CASSPRQDYGYTF

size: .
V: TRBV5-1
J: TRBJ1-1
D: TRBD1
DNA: TGCGCCAGCGCGGGACAGCACACTGAAGCTTTCTTT
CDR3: CASAGQHTEAFF

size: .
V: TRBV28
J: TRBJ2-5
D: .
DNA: TGTGCCAGCAGTTTAAGGTCGGGGTATCAAGAGACCCAGTACTTC
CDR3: CASSLRSGYQETQYF

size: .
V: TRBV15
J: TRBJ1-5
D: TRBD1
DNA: TGTGCCACCAGCTTAGACAGGGAAAGGAATCAGCCCCAGCATTTT
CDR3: CATSLDRERNQPQHF

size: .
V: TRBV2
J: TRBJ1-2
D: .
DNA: TGTGCCAGCAGTGAAGATTACAGGGATTATGGCTACACCTTC
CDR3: CASSEDYRDYGYTF

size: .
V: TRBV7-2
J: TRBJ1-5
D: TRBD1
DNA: TGTGCCAGCAGCTCTGGGGGGACAGGGGGCAATCAGCCCCAGCATTTT
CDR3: CASSSGGTGGNQPQHF

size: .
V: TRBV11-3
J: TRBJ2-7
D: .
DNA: TGTGCCAGCAGCCCCGACCGGGACACCTACGAGCAGTACTTC
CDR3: CASSPDRDTYEQYF

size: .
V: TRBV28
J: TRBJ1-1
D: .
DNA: TGTGCCAGCGGACTGAACTTTGGGGTGAACACTGAAGCTTTCTTT
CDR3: CASGLNFGVNTEAFF

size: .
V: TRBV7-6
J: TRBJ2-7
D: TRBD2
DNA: TGTGCCAGCAGCTTAGCGTCGGTAGCGGGAGACTACGAGCAGTACTTC
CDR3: CASSLASVAGDYEQYF

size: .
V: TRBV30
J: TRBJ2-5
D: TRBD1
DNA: TGTGCTTTCGGAGTTGGGACAGGCAAAGAGACCCAGTACTTC
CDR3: CAFGVGTGKETQYF

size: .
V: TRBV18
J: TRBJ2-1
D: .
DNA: TGTGCCAGCTCACCTGAGGGACTTAGTAACAATGAGCAGTTCTTC
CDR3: CASSPEGLSNNEQFF

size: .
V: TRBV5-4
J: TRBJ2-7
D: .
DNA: TGCGCCAGCACGACCGGCACTGGACTCTACGAGCAGTACTTC
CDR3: CASTTGTGLYEQYF

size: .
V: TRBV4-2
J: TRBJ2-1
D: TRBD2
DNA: TGTGCCAGCAGCCAAGAAGCGCTAGCGGACTACAATGAGCAGTTCTTC
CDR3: CASSQEALADYNEQFF

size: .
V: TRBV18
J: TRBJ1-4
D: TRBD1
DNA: TGTGCCAGCTCACCGACAGTGACAGGGGCTGGAGAAAAACTGTTTTTT
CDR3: CASSPTVTGAGEKLFF

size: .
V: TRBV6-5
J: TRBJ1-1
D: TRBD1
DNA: TGTGCCAGCAGTGTGGGACAGGGGAACACTGAAGCTTTCTTT
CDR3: CASSVGQGNTEAFF

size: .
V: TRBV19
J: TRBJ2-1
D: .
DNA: TGTGCCACCAAAAGGTGGGGGCCCTACAATGAGCAGTTCTTC
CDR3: CATKRWGPYNEQFF

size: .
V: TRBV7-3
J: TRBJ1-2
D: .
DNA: TGTGCCAGCAGCCCAGACCCGGGGAGCTATGGCTACACCTTC
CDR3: CASSPDPGSYGYTF